One sample yielded the 27 T cell receptor beta chains listed below, sequenced in a study of Graves' ophthalmopathy and Graves' hyperthyroidism. The sequenced template was RNA, covering the TCR beta CDR3 region. The first-round RT-PCR employed HTBI primers together with the Qiagen OneStep RT-PCR kit. A multiplex PCR was then performed as the second round. TCRdb recomputed calls from the multiplex PCR reads with MiXCR, one row per CDR3 protein. Of 300,000 to 350,000 distinct CDR3 sequences in the sample, 15% to 20% were seen once. The sample taken for sequencing was peripheral blood. The receptors stem from an adult man with Graves' ophthalmopathy.

This clonotype came up many times. This rearrangement joins TRBV6-2 or TRBV6-3 to TRBJ1-2, with 11 bases matching TRBD1. CDR1 is MNHEY, CDR2 SVGEGT, per germline. Trimming removed 7 bases from V and 3 bases from J; junction bases left unmatched: 4. The length of the CDR3 is 14 residues. Here the CDR3 reads CASTWTGGYYGYTF. DNA for the CDR3: TGTGCCAGCACCTGGACAGGGGGCTACTATGGCTACACCTTC.

The table lists this clonotype with many counts. The chain links TRBV27 to TRBJ1-5, with D tentatively TRBD1 (5 bases). This CDR3 is 14 amino acids long. Deletions cut 8 bases from V and 0 bases from J, with 11 bases between. CDR1 and CDR2 from the germline V gene are MNHEY and SMNVEV (reference sequence). The CDR3 here is CASRGLSSNQPQHF. CDR3 nucleotide sequence: TGTGCCAGCCGGGGCCTGTCTAGCAATCAGCCCCAGCATTTT.

In its sample, this clonotype was seen many times. The chain employs TRBV11-2 and TRBJ2-7, with TRBD2 as a possible D gene (6 bases). Germline V lookup: CDR1 SGHAT, CDR2 FQNNGV. The CDR3 is made up of 14 amino acids. The V end was cut by 0 bases, the J end by 2 bases, with 8 bases between. CDR3 residues: CASSLEAGPYEQYF. As DNA, the CDR3 is TGTGCCAGCAGCTTAGAGGCGGGACCCTACGAGCAGTACTTC.

This clonotype was picked up many times. This sequence joins TRBV20-1 and TRBJ2-3; D may be TRBD2 (5 bases). V gave up 1 base and J gave up 1 base, with 12 bases separating them. The CDR3 consists of 15 residues. CDR1 DFQATT and CDR2 SNEGSKA come from the germline V gene (reference sequence). CDR3 amino acids: CSARVGAARTDTQYF. DNA of the CDR3: TGCAGTGCTAGAGTTGGAGCGGCCCGCACAGATACGCAGTATTTT.

This clonotype was recorded at least ten times. This chain uses TRBV3-1 with TRBJ2-7; tentatively, D is TRBD1 (6 bases). Germline CDR1 reads LGHDT; CDR2 reads YNNKEL (reference sequence). The CDR3 is made up of 15 amino acids. The V end lost 3 bases, the J end lost 6 bases, and 18 bases lay between the germline ends. DNA of the CDR3: TGTGCCAGCAGCCACGGACCTCAAACAGGGAGCGAGCAGTACTTC. Translation: CASSHGPQTGSEQYF.

This clonotype was seen once. The gene calls are TRBV9 and TRBJ2-7; perhaps TRBD1 as D (6 bases). This CDR3 spans 13 amino acids. Germline assignment: CDR1 SGDLS and CDR2 YYNGEE. Trimming left V 3 bases short and J 7 bases short, with 14 bases between. CDR3 nucleotide sequence: TGTGCCAGCAGCGCCAGACAGGCTGGGGAGCAGTACTTC. Translation gives CASSARQAGEQYF.

The chain recombines TRBV5-1 with TRBJ1-1, with unresolved D. Germline assignment: CDR1 SGHRS and CDR2 YFSETQ. CDR3 size: 9 residues. Trimming cost V 4 bases and J 7 bases, with 2 bases left between them. The chain's CDR3 is CASSGEAFF. CDR3 coding DNA: TGCGCCAGCAGCGGTGAAGCTTTCTTT.

This clonotype was seen many times. CDR3 protein: CASGLAGSLYEQYF. The CDR3 region has the DNA TGTGCCAGCGGACTAGCGGGTTCGCTCTACGAGCAGTACTTC. The V and J genes are TRBV27 and TRBJ2-7; 11 nucleotides align to TRBD2. The CDR3 runs to 14 residues. Germline CDR1 and CDR2: MNHEY and SMNVEV (reference sequence). Trimming took 8 bases from V and 3 from J; bases not matched to a gene: 6.

This clonotype occurred many times. This rearrangement joins TRBV7-2 to TRBJ2-4, with D possibly being TRBD1 (6 bases). The CDR3 runs to 15 residues. Trimming removed 1 base from V and 2 bases from J, with 9 bases in between. Germline V gene lookup returns CDR1 SGHTA and CDR2 FQGNSA. As DNA, the CDR3 is TGTGCCAGCAGCTTAGGCGACAGGCCCAAAAACATTCAGTACTTC. Encoded protein: CASSLGDRPKNIQYF. Full variable domain (outside the CDR3, taken from reference TRBV7-2 and TRBJ2-4): GAGVSQSPSNKVTEKGKDVELRCDPISGHTALYWYRQSLGQGLEFLIYFQGNSAPDKSGLPSDRFSAERTGGSVSTLTIQRTQQEDSAVYLCASSLGDRPKNIQYFGAGTRLSVL.

In its sample, this clonotype was seen many times. The chain uses TRBV13 and TRBJ2-5; 7 bases match TRBD2. The CDR3 runs 13 residues. V lost 5 bases, J lost 4 bases, and 4 bases stayed unmatched. Looked up from germline, CDR1 is PRHDT and CDR2 is FYEKMQ (reference sequence). DNA of the CDR3: TGTGCCAGCAGCCCCGGACTAGGAGAGACCCAGTACTTC. Translation: CASSPGLGETQYF.

This clonotype was seen ten or more times. The DNA of the CDR3 is TGTGCCAGCACGAGGAGGATGGCGGGGGAAACTGAAGCTTTCTTT. It encodes CASTRRMAGETEAFF. The chain employs TRBV12-3 or TRBV12-4 and TRBJ1-1; D possibly corresponds to TRBD1 (5 bases). This CDR3 contains 15 residues. The V end lost 7 bases, the J end lost 5 bases, and 20 bases lay between the germline ends.

The CDR3 protein is CASSFRRGETEAFF. For the CDR3, the DNA is TGTGCCAGCAGTTTTAGGCGGGGGGAGACTGAAGCTTTCTTT. This rearrangement joins TRBV12-3 or TRBV12-4 to TRBJ1-1, with a possible D match to TRBD1 (5 bases). CDR3 length: 14 amino acids. The germline V and J ends were trimmed by 3 bases and 5 bases, with 13 bases remaining between them.

Ten or more counts support this clonotype. The chain links TRBV12-3 or TRBV12-4 to TRBJ1-2; D possibly corresponds to TRBD1 (6 bases). CDR3 size: 14 residues. V was pared by 7 bases and J by 2 bases, with 14 bases between. CDR3 residues: CASNQGYSNYGYTF. In nucleotides, the CDR3 is TGTGCCAGCAACCAGGGGTACAGCAACTATGGCTACACCTTC.

This clonotype has at least ten counts. The rearrangement uses TRBV7-9 and TRBJ2-7; D remains unclear. Germline values: CDR1 SEHNR, CDR2 FQNEAQ (reference sequence). V was shortened by 5 bases and J by 4 bases, with 15 bases between the two germline ends. The CDR3 spans 14 residues. The CDR3 DNA reads as TGTGCCAGCAGCCCAACGGTGTTGCCTTACGAGCAGTACTTC. Protein: CASSPTVLPYEQYF.

This clonotype was seen many times. This chain links TRBV6-2 or TRBV6-3 with TRBJ1-1; 7 bases agree with TRBD1. With 6 bases clipped from V and 4 bases from J, the junction kept 8 bases outside the gene matches. The CDR3 totals 14 residues. Germline V lookup: CDR1 MNHEY, CDR2 SVGEGT. The CDR3 is CASSQTGRSTEAFF. CDR3 bases: TGTGCCAGCAGCCAGACAGGGCGGTCCACTGAAGCTTTCTTT.

This clonotype was detected ten times or more. The junction differs from germline at one of its ends, possibly a read error. The V and J genes are TRBV20-1 and TRBJ1-2; D unclear. The CDR3 spans 13 residues. Germline V lookup: CDR1 DFQATT, CDR2 SNEGSKA (reference sequence). CDR3: CSARPLSAGGNTF. Here the CDR3 DNA reads TGCAGTGCTAGACCTCTTAGTGCAGGTGGCAACACCTTC.

There are many counts of this clonotype. The chain has TRBV6-5 and TRBJ2-7, with D hard to call. There are 12 residues in the CDR3. V gave up 6 bases and J gave up 4 bases, with 10 bases separating them. The germline gives CDR1 MNHEY, CDR2 SVGAGI. The DNA of the CDR3 is TGTGCCAGCAGAGCCGCCGGTTACGAGCAGTACTTC. This translates into CASRAAGYEQYF.

There are many counts of this clonotype. The chain recombines TRBV7-3 with TRBJ2-6; possible D gene TRBD2, 7 bases. V gave up 5 bases and J gave up 6 bases, with 20 bases separating them. Germline CDR1 reads SGHTA; CDR2 reads FQGTGA. The CDR3 runs to 17 residues. The CDR3 sequence is CASSVQGRDYEANVLTF. CDR3 bases: TGTGCCAGCAGCGTACAGGGAAGGGACTATGAGGCCAACGTCCTGACTTTC.

This clonotype was found many times. The J gene is TRBJ1-1, the V gene TRBV7-2; perhaps TRBD1 as D (6 bases). Per germline, CDR1 SGHTA and CDR2 FQGNSA. Trimming removed 1 base at V and 7 bases at J, with 10 bases between. This CDR3 is 13 amino acids long. The CDR3 here is CASSLGQVLEAFF. DNA of the CDR3: TGTGCCAGCAGCTTAGGACAGGTTCTTGAAGCTTTCTTT.

The V call is TRBV27, the J call TRBJ2-7; 10 nucleotides line up with TRBD2. The ends lost 4 bases at V and 3 bases at J; junction bases unmatched: 12. CDR1 and CDR2 from the germline V gene are MNHEY and SMNVEV (reference sequence). The CDR3 runs 17 residues. The DNA for the CDR3 is TGTGCCAGCAGTTCCCACCTTCTAGCGGGAGCTAGCTACGAGCAGTACTTC. Translation: CASSSHLLAGASYEQYF.

This clonotype has just one count. The chain couples TRBV6-1 to TRBJ1-1; maybe TRBD1 (6 bases). Deletions cut 8 bases from V and 5 bases from J, with 15 bases between. This CDR3 spans 13 amino acids. Germline values: CDR1 MNHNS, CDR2 SASEGT. DNA of the CDR3: TGTGCCAGCCAACAGGGAGTCAGGACTGAAGCTTTCTTT. It translates to CASQQGVRTEAFF.

This clonotype has a count of ten or more. This sequence joins TRBV12-3 or TRBV12-4 and TRBJ1-1, with D possibly TRBD1 on 6 matching bases. The ends were cut back, 5 bases at V and 3 bases at J, with 13 bases in the middle. The CDR3 has 14 residues. The CDR3 bases are TGTGCCAGCAGTCTCAGTCAGGGGTACACTGAAGCTTTCTTT. This encodes CASSLSQGYTEAFF.

This chain links TRBV6-5 with TRBJ2-5, with D unclear. The CDR3 length is 15 residues. V was shortened by 3 bases and J by 0 bases, with 11 bases between the two germline ends. The germline gives CDR1 MNHEY, CDR2 SVGAGI. CDR3 sequence reads: CASSYWSANQETQYF. CDR3 DNA: TGTGCCAGCAGTTATTGGTCAGCAAACCAAGAGACCCAGTACTTC.

This clonotype appeared many times. This chain joins TRBV5-1 and TRBJ1-6; 11 bases fit TRBD1. The CDR3 is made up of 16 amino acids. Germline CDR1 and CDR2: SGHRS and YFSETQ. With 4 bases clipped from V and 8 bases from J, the junction kept 8 bases outside the gene matches. The CDR3 loop is CASSPIGQGADSPLHF. The DNA of the CDR3 is TGCGCCAGCAGCCCGATTGGACAGGGGGCTGATTCACCCCTCCACTTT. The whole variable domain, remainder taken from reference TRBV5-1 and TRBJ1-6, is KAGVTQTPRYLIKTRGQQVTLSCSPISGHRSVSWYQQTPGQGLQFLFEYFSETQRNKGNFPGRFSGRQFSNSRSEMNVSTLELGDSALYLCASSPIGQGADSPLHFGNGTRLTVT.

In this sample, this clonotype turned up many times. The V gene is TRBV2, the J gene TRBJ2-5; 7 bases fit TRBD2. The CDR3 extends over 14 amino acids. The germline V gene has CDR1 SNHLY and CDR2 FYNNEI. V dropped 2 bases and J dropped 8; count of bases not matched to a gene: 8. The CDR3 nucleotides are TGTGCCAGCAGTGAAATGGCGCTAGCGGAAACCCAGTACTTC. It is translated as CASSEMALAETQYF.

This clonotype has just one count. In DNA form, the CDR3 reads TGCGCCAGCAGCCAAGAGGCTCCGGGACGGATAAACACTGAAGCTTTCTTT. This encodes CASSQEAPGRINTEAFF. The J gene is TRBJ1-1, the V gene TRBV4-1, with D possibly TRBD1 on 5 matching bases. V was pared by 0 bases and J by 2 bases, with 16 bases between. CDR3 length: 17 residues. In germline, CDR1 is MGHRA, CDR2 YSYEKL.

There are many counts of this clonotype. V is TRBV20-1 and J is TRBJ2-2; the match to TRBD1 covers 10 bases. The CDR3 has 15 residues. Trimming removed 5 bases from V and 6 bases from J; junction bases left unmatched: 9. Germline V lookup: CDR1 DFQATT, CDR2 SNEGSKA (reference sequence). In DNA, the CDR3 is TGCAGTGCTGTTAGGGACAGGGGCCACTCCGGGGAGCTGTTTTTT. It encodes CSAVRDRGHSGELFF.